These 14 T cell receptor beta chains originate from one sample sequenced in a study of identical twins. From the 5' RACE reads, TCRdb called clonotypes with MiXCR, one entry per CDR3 protein. The sample holds around 1.7 million distinct CDR3 sequences, about 32% seen once. Material: cord blood. The receptors come from a newborn girl in good health.

Many counts were recorded for this clonotype. V is TRBV7-2 and J is TRBJ2-1; TRBD2 aligns across 8 bases. Germline V lookup: CDR1 SGHTA, CDR2 FQGNSA. With V trimmed by 5 bases and J by 3 bases, 9 bases remained unmatched. This CDR3 region has 16 residues. CDR3 sequence: CASSLGVAGIYNEQFF. The CDR3 nucleotides read TGTGCCAGCAGCCTAGGTGTAGCGGGAATCTACAATGAGCAGTTCTTC.

This clonotype was counted only a few times. The CDR3: CASSNSGIGGYTF. CDR3 coding DNA: TGTGCCAGCTCCAACAGCGGAATAGGAGGCTACACCTTC. V is TRBV25-1 and J is TRBJ1-2; D ambiguous. V dropped 8 bases and J dropped 8 bases, with 18 bases sitting between them. CDR3 length equals 13 residues. Germline lookup yields CDR1 MGHDK and CDR2 SYGVNS.

Only a few counts were recorded for this clonotype. CDR3 DNA sequence: TGTGCCATCAGTAACAGGGGGCGCCTTGACGAAAAACTGTTTTTT. It encodes CAISNRGRLDEKLFF. The rearrangement joins TRBV10-3 to TRBJ1-4, with TRBD1 identical over 9 bases. The germline gives CDR1 ENHRY, CDR2 SYGVKD. This CDR3 is built from 15 residues. Trimming cost V 5 bases and J 8 bases; bases outside gene matches: 9.

The chain couples TRBV10-3 to TRBJ2-5; possibly TRBD2 for D (6 bases). The CDR3 runs 14 residues. Trimming shortened V by 5 bases and J by 5 bases, and 15 bases separated the two germline ends. The V gene's germline CDR1 is ENHRY and CDR2 SYGVKD. CDR3 coding DNA: TGTGCCATCAGTCCAGGGACTGGAGGGGAGACCCAGTACTTC. Amino acid sequence: CAISPGTGGETQYF.

The CDR3 DNA sequence: TGCAGTGTCGACGCGGGGGGGGCTGGAAACACCATATATTTT. Protein product: CSVDAGGAGNTIYF. The V and J genes are TRBV20-1 and TRBJ1-3; possibly TRBD1 for D (5 bases). CDR1 is DFQATT and CDR2 is SNEGSKA in the germline V gene (reference sequence). CDR3 length: 14 amino acids. V dropped 7 bases and J dropped 2 bases, with 15 bases sitting between them.

The rearrangement uses TRBV3-1 and TRBJ2-6; TRBD1 might be the D (5 bases). V lost 1 base to trimming and J lost 2 bases, with 12 bases between them. Germline lookup yields CDR1 LGHDT and CDR2 YNNKEL (reference sequence). The CDR3 covers 17 residues. The CDR3 loop reads CASSQGVPGTGANVLTF. DNA for the CDR3: TGTGCCAGCAGCCAAGGAGTTCCAGGGACTGGGGCCAACGTCCTGACTTTC.

This clonotype showed up many times. The J gene is TRBJ2-3, the V gene TRBV3-1; 8 nucleotides match TRBD2. Germline V CDR1 and CDR2: LGHDT, YNNKEL (reference sequence). The CDR3 is 16 amino acids. With V trimmed by 5 bases and J by 0 bases, 7 bases remained unmatched. The CDR3 reads CASSFQREFSTDTQYF. CDR3 nucleotide sequence: TGTGCCAGCAGCTTCCAGCGGGAGTTCAGCACAGATACGCAGTATTTT.

This clonotype turned up a few times. The rearrangement links TRBV7-2 to TRBJ2-3; 7 bases are a match to TRBD2. CDR1 SGHTA and CDR2 FQGNSA come from the germline V gene. The V and J ends lost 0 bases and 5 bases, in that order; junction bases with no gene match: 5. The length of the CDR3 is 15 residues. CDR3: CASSLAGGPQDTQYF. The CDR3 DNA reads TGTGCCAGCAGCTTAGCGGGAGGGCCTCAAGATACGCAGTATTTT.

The chain is built from TRBV5-1 and TRBJ2-1; 7 positions agree with TRBD2. Germline loops: CDR1 SGHRS, CDR2 YFSETQ. The CDR3 runs to 17 residues. With V trimmed by 0 bases and J by 4 bases, 10 bases remained unmatched. CDR3 protein: CASSLAEAGEPYNEQFF. In DNA form, the CDR3 reads TGCGCCAGCAGCTTGGCCGAGGCGGGGGAACCTTACAATGAGCAGTTCTTC.

The CDR3 DNA is TGTGCCAGCAGGTCAGGGGATCCCTACGAGCAGTACTTC. This encodes CASRSGDPYEQYF. This chain links TRBV11-1 with TRBJ2-7, with a tentative D call TRBD1 (6 bases). This CDR3 comprises 13 residues. CDR1 is SGHAT, CDR2 FQDESV, per germline (reference sequence). The V gene lost 6 bases and the J gene lost 2 bases, with 11 bases spanning the gap.

V and J are TRBV4-1 and TRBJ1-1; 7 bases align to TRBD1. Germline assignment: CDR1 MGHRA and CDR2 YSYEKL. CDR3 size: 17 residues. V was clipped by 0 bases and J by 6 bases; unmatched bases: 13. CDR3 in amino acids: CASSQDGETGPLPEAFF. The DNA for the CDR3 is TGCGCCAGCAGCCAAGATGGAGAGACAGGGCCCCTGCCTGAAGCTTTCTTT.

About this clonotype: A much more abundant neighbour one base away suggests this may be a read error. CDR3 in amino acids: CAGSYPGNTEAFF. The CDR3 bases are TGTGCCGGCAGTTACCCGGGGAACACTGAAGCTTTCTTT. This chain links TRBV6-6 with TRBJ1-1; D gene unclear. This CDR3 spans 13 amino acids. In germline, CDR1 is MNHNY, CDR2 SVGAGI (reference sequence).

There are a few counts of this clonotype. The chain has TRBV29-1 and TRBJ2-1; 7 nucleotides line up with TRBD1. Germline values: CDR1 SQVTM, CDR2 ANQGSEA. Trimming removed 7 bases from V and 2 bases from J; junction bases left unmatched: 8. The CDR3 covers 14 residues. CDR3 sequence: CSGLAGTAYNEQFF. The CDR3 bases are TGCAGCGGATTAGCCGGGACAGCCTACAATGAGCAGTTCTTC.

The rearrangement links TRBV5-1 to TRBJ2-3, with 10 bases aligning to TRBD1. V trimming: 3 bases; J trimming: 3 bases; junction bases outside the gene matches: 4. CDR1 is SGHRS, CDR2 YFSETQ, per germline. The CDR3 is 15 residues long. Here the CDR3 DNA reads TGCGCCAGCAGCTGGGGGGACAGGGGAACAGATACGCAGTATTTT. As protein: CASSWGDRGTDTQYF. Full variable domain (outside the CDR3, taken from reference TRBV5-1 and TRBJ2-3): KAGVTQTPRYLIKTRGQQVTLSCSPISGHRSVSWYQQTPGQGLQFLFEYFSETQRNKGNFPGRFSGRQFSNSRSEMNVSTLELGDSALYLCASSWGDRGTDTQYFGPGTRLTVL.